These 32 T cell receptor beta chains originate from one sample sequenced in a study of cytomegalovirus exposure and HLA in healthy donors. Use of 60 Vbeta and 13 Jbeta primers characterized the PCR. Profiling relied on immunoSEQ multiplex PCR, and the TCRdb table lists in-frame clones only, not all of them. The sample consists of approximately 130,000 clones, 70% to 80% of them appearing once. Sequenced sample: PBMCs. The origin of the receptors is a human donor in good health.

The CDR3 region is CASSGLVGGRINTEAFF. The CDR3, as DNA: TGTGCCAGTAGTGGGCTGGTGGGGGGGCGCATTAACACTGAAGCTTTCTTT. The genes are TRBV19 and TRBJ1-1; D possibly corresponds to TRBD1 (6 bases). V dropped 5 bases and J dropped 2 bases, with 21 bases sitting between them. The CDR3 covers 17 residues. Germline V gene data show CDR1 as LNHDA and CDR2 as SQIVND (reference sequence).

The chain combines TRBV23-1 with TRBJ1-2, with D possibly being TRBD1 (6 bases). TRBV23-1 is an ORF; its function is uncertain. The CDR3 sequence is 15 residues long. Trimming left V 4 bases short and J 0 bases short, with 12 bases between. CDR3 nucleotide sequence: TGCGCCAGCAGTCTCTCCGGGACACCTAACTATGGCTACACCTTC. It codes for CASSLSGTPNYGYTF.

The chain is built from TRBV10-3 and TRBJ2-7; TRBD2 aligns across 13 bases. This CDR3 has 18 residues. The germline gives CDR1 ENHRY, CDR2 SYGVKD. Trimming took 2 bases from V and 4 from J; bases not matched to a gene: 11. The CDR3: CAISEERRLAGGQYEQYF. The CDR3 nucleotides are TGTGCCATCAGTGAGGAAAGGAGACTAGCGGGGGGTCAATACGAGCAGTACTTC.

To note about this clone: Other DNA variants within this sample encode the same CDR3. The J gene is TRBJ2-1, the V gene TRBV28; TRBD2 agrees at 9 bases. The CDR3 has 15 amino acids. Germline CDR1 is MDHEN and CDR2 is SYDVKM. Unmatched junction bases numbered 6, after V lost 5 bases and J lost 4 bases. The CDR3 DNA reads as TGTGCCAGCAGTGTACTAGCGGGTAGTTACAATGAGCAGTTCTTC. It codes for CASSVLAGSYNEQFF.

The chain carries TRBV28 and TRBJ2-6; D might be TRBD1 (5 bases). The CDR3 consists of 19 residues. Per germline, CDR1 MDHEN and CDR2 SYDVKM. Trimming left V 2 bases short and J 0 bases short, with 17 bases between. CDR3 amino acids: CASSLGWLGQSSGANVLTF. CDR3 in DNA: TGTGCCAGCAGTTTAGGATGGCTTGGACAAAGCTCTGGGGCCAACGTCCTGACTTTC.

This clone is a singleton in its sample. V gene TRBV7-2 combines with J gene TRBJ2-5; D unclear. The CDR3 length is 14 residues. Germline V CDR1 and CDR2: SGHTA, FQGNSA. V was trimmed by 2 bases and J by 2 bases, leaving 9 bases between them. The CDR3 bases are TGTGCCAGCAGCTTACTTGGCAGGCAAGAGACCCAGTACTTC. Residues: CASSLLGRQETQYF.

As regards this clone: At the DNA level, this CDR3 is encoded by other sequences in the same sample as well. The chain employs TRBV19 and TRBJ2-1; TRBD1 aligns across 10 bases. Germline CDR1 LNHDA, CDR2 SQIVND (reference sequence). This CDR3 comprises 15 residues. Trimming took 1 base from V and 10 from J; bases not matched to a gene: 7. The CDR3 DNA is TGTGCCAGTAGTATAGTTGAGGGACAGGGGTCGGAGCAGTTCTTC. It yields the protein CASSIVEGQGSEQFF.

The table lists this clone with a few counts. The CDR3 reads CAWSVRGQGALPRSAFF. The CDR3 DNA sequence: TGTGCCTGGAGTGTACGGGGACAGGGGGCGCTTCCAAGGTCAGCTTTCTTT. V gene TRBV30 combines with J gene TRBJ1-1; 12 bases are shared with TRBD1. V lost 0 bases to trimming and J lost 10 bases; unmatched junction nucleotides: 15. There are 17 residues in the CDR3. Germline V gene data show CDR1 as GTSNPN and CDR2 as SVGIG (reference sequence).

DNA of the CDR3: TGTGCCAGCAGCTTGCCACTAGGCGGGGAGCTGTTTTTT. Translation: CASSLPLGGELFF. This chain joins TRBV5-4 and TRBJ2-2; TRBD2 might be the D (5 bases). Germline V gene data show CDR1 as SGHNT and CDR2 as YYREEE (reference sequence). The CDR3 length is 13 residues. V shed 1 base and J shed 7 bases, with 8 bases lying between them.

As concerns this clone: The same CDR3 is also encoded by other DNA sequences in this sample. The chain carries TRBV5-4 and TRBJ2-1, with 11 bases fitting TRBD2. Per germline, CDR1 SGHNT and CDR2 YYREEE (reference sequence). With 2 bases clipped from V and 8 bases from J, the junction kept 3 bases outside the gene matches. This CDR3 has 14 residues. In nucleotides, the CDR3 is TGTGCCAGCAGCTTTAGCGGGAGGGGCTATGAGCAGTTCTTC. Translating it yields CASSFSGRGYEQFF.

The V and J genes are TRBV6-5 and TRBJ1-2, with 11 bases identical to TRBD1. Losses at the gene ends were 7 bases for V and 8 bases for J; bases not matched to a gene: 9. Germline V gene lookup returns CDR1 MNHEY and CDR2 SVGAGI. The CDR3 contains 14 residues. CDR3 region: CASTRGQGGGGYTF. CDR3 coding DNA: TGTGCCAGCACTAGGGGACAGGGGGGAGGGGGCTACACCTTC.

The CDR3 is CASSNVRGNNEQFF. The CDR3 bases are TGTGCCAGCAGCAACGTCCGAGGAAACAATGAGCAGTTCTTC. This chain joins TRBV7-9 and TRBJ2-1, with no clear D. The CDR3 runs to 14 residues. The germline CDR1 and CDR2 sequences are SEHNR and FQNEAQ (reference sequence). Trimming left V 5 bases short and J 5 bases short, with 13 bases between.

This clone was observed a handful of times. The rearrangement uses TRBV7-9 and TRBJ2-3, with 7 positions matching TRBD1. Germline V gene lookup returns CDR1 SEHNR and CDR2 FQNEAQ (reference sequence). This CDR3 spans 15 amino acids. V lost 1 base and J lost 4; bases outside the gene matches: 5. The CDR3 loop is CASSLGATGPDTQYF. The CDR3, as DNA: TGTGCCAGCAGCTTAGGGGCGACAGGGCCAGATACGCAGTATTTT.

The gene calls are TRBV27 and TRBJ1-3; D is possibly TRBD1 (5 bases). The CDR3 contains 15 residues. The ends were cut back, 5 bases at V and 4 bases at J, with 15 bases in the middle. The germline CDR1 and CDR2 sequences are MNHEY and SMNVEV (reference sequence). The CDR3 nucleotides are TGTGCCAGCAGTACCTGGACATCGGCAGGAAACACCATATATTTT. Its protein product is CASSTWTSAGNTIYF.

This sequence joins TRBV6-1 and TRBJ2-1, with 13 positions matching TRBD2. Per germline, CDR1 MNHNS and CDR2 SASEGT. The CDR3 consists of 18 residues. V lost 4 bases to trimming and J lost 8 bases; unmatched junction nucleotides: 14. DNA for the CDR3: TGTGCCAGCAGTGTGGAAGTCCCACTAGCGGGGGGGCCACATGAGCAGTTCTTC. This translates into CASSVEVPLAGGPHEQFF.

The chain has TRBV20-1 and TRBJ1-2, with unresolved D. The CDR3 sequence is 11 residues long. Germline V gives CDR1 DFQATT, CDR2 SNEGSKA (reference sequence). Trimming pared 2 bases from V and 8 bases from J, leaving 9 bases between. DNA for the CDR3: TGCAGTGCTAGAAACCTCCAGGGCTACACCTTC. It is translated as CSARNLQGYTF.

This clone was picked up one time. The sample carries other DNA sequences with the same CDR3. This chain links TRBV11-2 with TRBJ1-1; 8 bases map to TRBD1. The J segment lost 4 bases and the V segment lost 5 bases, leaving 6 bases of the junction unmatched. CDR1 and CDR2 (germline): SGHAT, FQNNGV. This CDR3 region has 14 residues. The CDR3 spells CASSADGQGTEAFF. For the CDR3, the DNA is TGTGCCAGCAGCGCCGATGGACAGGGCACTGAAGCTTTCTTT.

This clone was seen more than once but under ten times. The chain combines TRBV5-8 with TRBJ2-3; D gene unclear. In germline, CDR1 is SGHTS, CDR2 YDEGEE. With 3 bases removed from V and 2 bases from J, the gap between germline ends came to 7 bases. There are 13 residues in the CDR3. DNA for the CDR3: TGTGCCAGCAGCTCCCGGGTCACAGATACGCAGTATTTT. Amino acids: CASSSRVTDTQYF.

The chain recombines TRBV30 with TRBJ1-2; 8 nucleotides line up with TRBD1. The CDR3 totals 14 residues. Germline CDR1 and CDR2: GTSNPN and SVGIG (reference sequence). The ends lost 3 bases at V and 1 base at J; junction bases unmatched: 4. CDR3 in amino acids: CAWRGQGLNYGYTF. CDR3 coding DNA: TGTGCCTGGAGAGGACAGGGCCTTAACTATGGCTACACCTTC.

The chain links TRBV7-9 to TRBJ2-5; 7 bases are shared with TRBD1. The length of the CDR3 is 17 residues. V trimming: 5 bases; J trimming: 2 bases; junction bases outside the gene matches: 14. Germline V gene lookup returns CDR1 SEHNR and CDR2 FQNEAQ (reference sequence). CDR3 sequence: CASSPPRVGQVQETQYF. The CDR3 DNA reads as TGTGCCAGCAGCCCACCCAGGGTCGGACAGGTACAAGAGACCCAGTACTTC.

The chain uses TRBV11-2 and TRBJ2-1; D unresolved. Germline-derived CDR1 and CDR2 are SGHAT and FQNNGV. This CDR3 is 14 amino acids long. V was shortened by 5 bases and J by 0 bases, with 8 bases between the two germline ends. The CDR3 protein is CASSPSSSYNEQFF. In DNA form, the CDR3 reads TGTGCCAGCAGCCCATCGAGCTCCTACAATGAGCAGTTCTTC.

The CDR3 DNA reads as TGTGCCAGCAGCTTTCCAGGGTTAAATCAGCCCCAGCATTTT. The encoded protein is CASSFPGLNQPQHF. V and J are TRBV7-2 and TRBJ1-5; perhaps TRBD1 as D (5 bases). Germline CDR1 reads SGHTA; CDR2 reads FQGNSA. The CDR3 has 14 residues. V was trimmed by 3 bases and J by 4 bases, leaving 10 bases between them.

V is TRBV10-1 and J is TRBJ1-2, with D uncertain. This CDR3 region has 14 residues. V lost 7 bases and J lost 8, with 20 bases in between. CDR1 is WNHNN and CDR2 is SYGVQD in the germline V gene (reference sequence). DNA of the CDR3: TGCGCCAGCACTCCAAGCGATTCCCCGGAGGGCTACACCTTC. Translating it yields CASTPSDSPEGYTF.

This clone was seen more than once but under ten times. The chain links TRBV7-9 to TRBJ2-2; 8 bases are a match to TRBD2. V shed 7 bases, J shed 2 bases, and the junction held 9 bases outside the gene matches. Per the germline V gene, CDR1 is SEHNR and CDR2 is FQNEAQ (reference sequence). The CDR3 extends over 16 amino acids. CDR3 DNA sequence: TGTGCCAGCAAGACGGGAGGGACCGATAACACCGGGGAGCTGTTTTTT. The encoded protein is CASKTGGTDNTGELFF.

The rearrangement links TRBV30 to TRBJ2-5; possibly TRBD2 for D (6 bases). The end of the DNA is better explained by TRBJ2-7, so the J call may be wrong. The CDR3 is 13 amino acids. Looked up from germline, CDR1 is GTSNPN and CDR2 is SVGIG (reference sequence). CDR3 loop: CAWSGLRSYEQYF. The CDR3 region has the DNA TGTGCCTGGAGCGGACTACGTTCCTACGAGCAGTACTTC.

V is TRBV4-1 and J is TRBJ2-5; 7 nucleotides agree with TRBD2. The DNA end is a closer match to TRBJ2-7, so the J assignment may be wrong. In germline, CDR1 is MGHRA, CDR2 YSYEKL. The CDR3 totals 15 residues. The CDR3 sequence is CASSQVGGRAGEQYF. The CDR3 DNA sequence: TGCGCCAGCAGCCAAGTAGGTGGGAGGGCCGGCGAGCAGTACTTC.

This chain uses TRBV19 with TRBJ1-2; 8 nucleotides agree with TRBD1. V was clipped by 8 bases and J by 4 bases; unmatched bases: 6. The CDR3 extends over 13 amino acids. Per the germline V gene, CDR1 is LNHDA and CDR2 is SQIVND (reference sequence). CDR3 sequence: CASESGGRYGYTF. The DNA for the CDR3 is TGTGCCAGTGAGTCAGGGGGCCGCTATGGCTACACCTTC. Filled out from reference TRBV19 and TRBJ1-2, the complete variable domain reads DGGITQSPKYLFRKEGQNVTLSCEQNLNHDAMYWYRQDPGQGLRLIYYSQIVNDFQKGDIAEGYSVSREKKESFPLTVTSAQKNPTAFYLCASESGGRYGYTFGSGTRLTVV.

V usage is TRBV2 and J usage is TRBJ1-1, with D unresolved. This CDR3 has 15 residues. V lost 2 bases to trimming and J lost 1 base, with 11 bases between them. From germline, CDR1 is SNHLY and CDR2 FYNNEI. The DNA for the CDR3 is TGTGCCAGCAGTGAACTTCCGGGGTGGAACACTGAAGCTTTCTTT. It specifies CASSELPGWNTEAFF.

The CDR3: CSVAQMGQPQHF. The DNA of the CDR3 is TGCAGCGTTGCACAGATGGGTCAGCCCCAGCATTTT. V usage is TRBV29-1 and J usage is TRBJ1-5; D is unresolved. CDR3 length equals 12 residues. Trimming cost V 4 bases and J 6 bases, with 10 bases left between them. Germline values: CDR1 SQVTM, CDR2 ANQGSEA.

The chain is built from TRBV5-6 and TRBJ2-2, with a possible D match to TRBD1 (5 bases). Germline V gene data show CDR1 as SGHDT and CDR2 as YYEEEE. The CDR3 has 12 residues. Deletions cut 3 bases from V and 5 bases from J, with 5 bases between. CDR3 in amino acids: CASSSGTGELFF. The DNA for the CDR3 is TGTGCCAGCAGCTCAGGGACCGGGGAGCTGTTTTTT. Variable domain in full (rest from reference TRBV5-6 and TRBJ2-2): DAGVTQSPTHLIKTRGQQVTLRCSPKSGHDTVSWYQQALGQGPQFIFQYYEEEERQRGNFPDRFSGHQFPNYSSELNVNALLLGDSALYLCASSSGTGELFFGEGSRLTVL.

V gene TRBV29-1 combines with J gene TRBJ1-2; no definite D call. The CDR3 is 14 residues long. Trimming removed 5 bases from V and 0 bases from J, with 13 bases in between. CDR1 is SQVTM and CDR2 is ANQGSEA in the germline V gene. CDR3 residues: CSVNYLSANYGYTF. The CDR3 DNA sequence: TGCAGCGTTAATTATTTGAGTGCTAACTATGGCTACACCTTC.

This clone turned up a few times. The chain employs TRBV5-6 and TRBJ1-1; TRBD1 is a possible D gene (5 bases). Germline V gene data show CDR1 as SGHDT and CDR2 as YYEEEE. The CDR3 runs 15 residues. V lost 4 bases and J lost 7, with 20 bases in between. As DNA, the CDR3 is TGTGCCAGCAGCCTACCGGTCGGGGGAGAAGGTGAAGCTTTCTTT. Translating it yields CASSLPVGGEGEAFF.